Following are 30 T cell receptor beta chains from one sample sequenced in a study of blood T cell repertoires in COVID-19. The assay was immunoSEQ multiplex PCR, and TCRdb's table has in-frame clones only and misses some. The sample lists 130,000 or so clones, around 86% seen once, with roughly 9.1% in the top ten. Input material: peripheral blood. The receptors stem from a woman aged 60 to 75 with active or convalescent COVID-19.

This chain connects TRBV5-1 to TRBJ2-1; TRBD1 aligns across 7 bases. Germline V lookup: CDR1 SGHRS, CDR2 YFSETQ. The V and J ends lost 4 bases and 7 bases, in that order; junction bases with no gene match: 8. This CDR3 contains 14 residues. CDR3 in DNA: TGCGCCAGCAGCCCGCAGACAGGGTGGAATGAGCAGTTCTTC. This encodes CASSPQTGWNEQFF.

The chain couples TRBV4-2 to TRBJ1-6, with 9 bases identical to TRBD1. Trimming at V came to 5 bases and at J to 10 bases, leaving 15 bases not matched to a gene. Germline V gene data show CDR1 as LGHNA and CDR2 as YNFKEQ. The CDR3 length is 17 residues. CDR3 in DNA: TGTGCCAGCAGCAAAGCCCAGGGACAGGGAATTGACTCACCCCTCCACTTT. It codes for CASSKAQGQGIDSPLHF.

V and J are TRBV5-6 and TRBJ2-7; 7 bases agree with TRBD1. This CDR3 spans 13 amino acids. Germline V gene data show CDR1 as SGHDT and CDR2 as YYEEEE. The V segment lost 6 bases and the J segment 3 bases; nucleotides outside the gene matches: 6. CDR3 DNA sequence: TGTGCCAGCACCACAGGGGCCCACTACGAGCAGTACGTC. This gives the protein CASTTGAHYEQYV.

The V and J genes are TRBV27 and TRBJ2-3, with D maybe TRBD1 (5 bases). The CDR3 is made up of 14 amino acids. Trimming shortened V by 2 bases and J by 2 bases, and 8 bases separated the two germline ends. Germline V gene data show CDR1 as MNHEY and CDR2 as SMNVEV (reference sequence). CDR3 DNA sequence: TGTGCCAGCAGTTTAGGCAGGGCCACAGATACGCAGTATTTT. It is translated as CASSLGRATDTQYF.

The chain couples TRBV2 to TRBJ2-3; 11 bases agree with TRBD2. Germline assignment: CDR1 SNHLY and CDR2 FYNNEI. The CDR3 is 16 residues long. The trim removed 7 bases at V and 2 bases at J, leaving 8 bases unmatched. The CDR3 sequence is CASTLAGGANTDTQYF. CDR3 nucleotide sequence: TGTGCCAGCACTCTAGCGGGGGGCGCTAACACAGATACGCAGTATTTT.

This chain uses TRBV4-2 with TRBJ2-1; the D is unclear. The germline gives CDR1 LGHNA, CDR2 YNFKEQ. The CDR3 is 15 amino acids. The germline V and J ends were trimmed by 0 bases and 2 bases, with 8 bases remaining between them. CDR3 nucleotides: TGTGCCAGCAGCCAAGATACGAGGACCTACAATGAGCAGTTCTTC. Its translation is CASSQDTRTYNEQFF.

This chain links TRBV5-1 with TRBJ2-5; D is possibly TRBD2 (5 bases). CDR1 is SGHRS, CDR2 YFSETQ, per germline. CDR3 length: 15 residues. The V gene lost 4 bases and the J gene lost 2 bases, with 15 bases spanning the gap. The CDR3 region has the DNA TGCGCCAGCAGCCCGATGATAGGACTGCAAGAGACCCAGTACTTC. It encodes CASSPMIGLQETQYF.

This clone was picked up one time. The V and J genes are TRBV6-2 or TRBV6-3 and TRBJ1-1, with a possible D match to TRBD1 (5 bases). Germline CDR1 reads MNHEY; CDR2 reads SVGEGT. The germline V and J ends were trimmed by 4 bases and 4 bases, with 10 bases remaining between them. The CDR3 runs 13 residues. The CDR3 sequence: CASSSARVTEAFF. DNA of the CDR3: TGTGCCAGCAGTTCAGCCAGGGTCACTGAAGCTTTCTTT.

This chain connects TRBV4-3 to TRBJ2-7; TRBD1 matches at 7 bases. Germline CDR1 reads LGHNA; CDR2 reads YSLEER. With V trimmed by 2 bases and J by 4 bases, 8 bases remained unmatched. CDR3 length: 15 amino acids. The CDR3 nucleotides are TGCGCCAGCAGCCAAAATAGACAGGGTCGGTACGAGCAGTACTTC. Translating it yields CASSQNRQGRYEQYF.

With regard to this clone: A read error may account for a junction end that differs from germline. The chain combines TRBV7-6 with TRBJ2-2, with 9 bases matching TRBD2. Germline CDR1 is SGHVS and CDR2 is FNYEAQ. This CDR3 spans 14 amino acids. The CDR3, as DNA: TGTGCCAGCACCTTAGTAGCGGGAGCCGGGGAGCTGTTTTTT. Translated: CASTLVAGAGELFF. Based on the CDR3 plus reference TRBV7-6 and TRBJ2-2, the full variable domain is GAGVSQSPRYKVTKRGQDVALRCDPISGHVSLYWYRQALGQGPEFLTYFNYEAQQDKSGLPNDRFSAERPEGSISTLTIQRTEQRDSAMYRCASTLVAGAGELFFGEGSRLTVL.

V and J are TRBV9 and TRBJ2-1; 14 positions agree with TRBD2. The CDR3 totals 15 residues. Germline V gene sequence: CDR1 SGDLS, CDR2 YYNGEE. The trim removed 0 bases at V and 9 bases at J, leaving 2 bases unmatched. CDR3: CASSVGTSGRTEQFF. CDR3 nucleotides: TGTGCCAGCAGCGTAGGGACTAGCGGGAGGACTGAGCAGTTCTTC.

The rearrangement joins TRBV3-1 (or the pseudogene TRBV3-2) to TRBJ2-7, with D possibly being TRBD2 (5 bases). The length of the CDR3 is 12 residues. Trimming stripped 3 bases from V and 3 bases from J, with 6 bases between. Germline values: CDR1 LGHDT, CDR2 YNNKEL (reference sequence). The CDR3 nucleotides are TGTGCCAGCAGCCAGACTATCTACGAGCAGTACTTC. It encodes CASSQTIYEQYF.

CDR3 region: CASSLEWTSDDTQYF. The CDR3 nucleotides read TGCGCCAGCAGCTTGGAGTGGACTAGCGACGACACGCAGTATTTT. V is TRBV5-1 and J is TRBJ2-3; TRBD2 aligns across 9 bases. V lost 0 bases, J lost 9 bases, and 8 bases stayed unmatched. CDR3 length: 15 residues. Germline V gene data show CDR1 as SGHRS and CDR2 as YFSETQ.

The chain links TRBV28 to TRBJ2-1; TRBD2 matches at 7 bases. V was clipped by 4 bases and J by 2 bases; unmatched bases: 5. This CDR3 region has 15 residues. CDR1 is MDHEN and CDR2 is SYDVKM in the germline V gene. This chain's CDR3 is CASSSILAAYNEQFF. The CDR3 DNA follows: TGTGCCAGCAGTTCGATCCTAGCGGCCTACAATGAGCAGTTCTTC.

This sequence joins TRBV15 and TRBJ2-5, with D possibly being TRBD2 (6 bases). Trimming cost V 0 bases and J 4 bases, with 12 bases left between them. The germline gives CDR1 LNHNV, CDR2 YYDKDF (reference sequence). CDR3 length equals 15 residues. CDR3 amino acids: CATSRDPGTRETQYF. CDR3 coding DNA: TGTGCCACCAGCAGAGATCCCGGGACTCGAGAGACCCAGTACTTC. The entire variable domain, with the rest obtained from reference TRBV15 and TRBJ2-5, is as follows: DAMVIQNPRYQVTQFGKPVTLSCSQTLNHNVMYWYQQKSSQAPKLLFHYYDKDFNNEADTPDNFQSRRPNTSFCFLDIRSPGLGDTAMYLCATSRDPGTRETQYFGPGTRLLVL.

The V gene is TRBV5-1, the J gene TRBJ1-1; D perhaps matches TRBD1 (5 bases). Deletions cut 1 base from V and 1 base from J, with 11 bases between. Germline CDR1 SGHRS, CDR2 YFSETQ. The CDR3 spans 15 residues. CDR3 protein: CASSLLDTSNTEAFF. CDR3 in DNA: TGCGCCAGCAGCTTGCTGGACACTTCGAACACTGAAGCTTTCTTT.

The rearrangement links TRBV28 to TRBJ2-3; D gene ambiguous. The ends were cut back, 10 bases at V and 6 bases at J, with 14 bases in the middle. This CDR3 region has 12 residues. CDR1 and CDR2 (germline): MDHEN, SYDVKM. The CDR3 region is CATLAPRDTQYF. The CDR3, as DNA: TGTGCCACCCTCGCCCCGAGGGATACGCAGTATTTT.

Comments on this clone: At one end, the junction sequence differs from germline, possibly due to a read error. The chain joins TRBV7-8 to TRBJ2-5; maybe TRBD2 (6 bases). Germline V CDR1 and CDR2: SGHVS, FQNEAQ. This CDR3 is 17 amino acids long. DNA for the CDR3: TGTGCCAGCAGTTTAGGACCGGGGGAAGGGACCAGAGAGACCCAGTACTTC. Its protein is CASSLGPGEGTRETQYF.

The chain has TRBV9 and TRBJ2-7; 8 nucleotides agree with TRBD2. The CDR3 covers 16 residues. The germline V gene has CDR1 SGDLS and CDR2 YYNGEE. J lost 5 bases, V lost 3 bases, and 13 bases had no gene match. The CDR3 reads CASSGGSGSLLDEQYF. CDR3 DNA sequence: TGTGCCAGCAGCGGGGGGAGCGGGAGCTTACTAGACGAGCAGTACTTC.

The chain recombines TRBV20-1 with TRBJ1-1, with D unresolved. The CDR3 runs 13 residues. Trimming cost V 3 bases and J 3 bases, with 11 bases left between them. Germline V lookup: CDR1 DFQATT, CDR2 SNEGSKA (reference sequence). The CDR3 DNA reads TGCAGTGCTAGTCGAGGGTATGACACTGAAGCTTTCTTT. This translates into CSASRGYDTEAFF.

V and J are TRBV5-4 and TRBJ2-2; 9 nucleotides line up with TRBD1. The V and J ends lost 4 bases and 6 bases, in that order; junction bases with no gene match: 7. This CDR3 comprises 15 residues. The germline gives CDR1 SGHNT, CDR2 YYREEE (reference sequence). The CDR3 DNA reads TGTGCCAGCAGCCCGGGACAGGGCATGGCCGGGGAGCTGTTTTTT. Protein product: CASSPGQGMAGELFF.

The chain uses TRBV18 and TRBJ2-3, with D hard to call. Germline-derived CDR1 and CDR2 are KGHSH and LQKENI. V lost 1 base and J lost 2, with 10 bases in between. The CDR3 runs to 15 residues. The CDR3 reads CASSPLNRPTDTQYF. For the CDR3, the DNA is TGTGCCAGCTCACCACTTAACAGACCCACAGATACGCAGTATTTT.

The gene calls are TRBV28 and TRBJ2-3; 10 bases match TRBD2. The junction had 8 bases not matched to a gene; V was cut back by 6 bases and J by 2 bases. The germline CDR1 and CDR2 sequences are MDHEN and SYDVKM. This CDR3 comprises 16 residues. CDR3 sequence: CASSALAGVITDTQYF. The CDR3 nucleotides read TGTGCCAGCAGCGCGCTAGCGGGAGTAATCACAGATACGCAGTATTTT.

Here the CDR3 reads CASSFRTGGETQYF. The CDR3 coding sequence is TGTGCCAGCAGTTTTCGGACAGGCGGAGAGACCCAGTACTTC. The rearrangement joins TRBV27 to TRBJ2-5, with 7 bases lining up with TRBD1. The V gene end was trimmed by 3 bases and the J gene end by 4 bases; junction bases not matched to a gene: 5. Germline assignment: CDR1 MNHEY and CDR2 SMNVEV (reference sequence). CDR3 size: 14 residues.

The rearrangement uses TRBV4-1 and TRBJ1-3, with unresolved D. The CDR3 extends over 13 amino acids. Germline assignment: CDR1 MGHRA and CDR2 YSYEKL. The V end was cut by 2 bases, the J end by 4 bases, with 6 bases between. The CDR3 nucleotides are TGCGCCAGCAGCCAACTTGAGGGAAACACCATATATTTT. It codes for CASSQLEGNTIYF.

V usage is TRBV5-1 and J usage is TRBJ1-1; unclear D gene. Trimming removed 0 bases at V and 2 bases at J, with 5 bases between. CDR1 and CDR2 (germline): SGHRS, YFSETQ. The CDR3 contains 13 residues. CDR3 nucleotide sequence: TGCGCCAGCAGCTTGGCGGGTAACACTGAAGCTTTCTTT. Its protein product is CASSLAGNTEAFF.

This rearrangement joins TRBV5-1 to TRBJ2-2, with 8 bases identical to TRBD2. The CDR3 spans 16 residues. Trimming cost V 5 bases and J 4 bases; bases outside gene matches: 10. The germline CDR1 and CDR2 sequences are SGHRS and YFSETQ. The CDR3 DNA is TGCGCCAGCAGGGCGCCGGGACTAGTGAGCACCGGGGAGCTGTTTTTT. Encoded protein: CASRAPGLVSTGELFF.

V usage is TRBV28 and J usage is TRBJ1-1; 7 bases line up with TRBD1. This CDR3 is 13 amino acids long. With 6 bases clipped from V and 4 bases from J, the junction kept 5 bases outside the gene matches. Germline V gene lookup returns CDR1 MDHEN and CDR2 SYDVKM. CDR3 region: CASRLQGSTEAFF. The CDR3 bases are TGTGCCAGCAGATTACAGGGGAGCACTGAAGCTTTCTTT.

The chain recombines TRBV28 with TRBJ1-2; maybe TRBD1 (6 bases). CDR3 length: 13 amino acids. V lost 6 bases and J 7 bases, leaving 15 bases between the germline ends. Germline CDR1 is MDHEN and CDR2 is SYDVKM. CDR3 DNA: TGTGCCAGCAGCACAACAGGGAGGGGTGGCTACACCTTC. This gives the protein CASSTTGRGGYTF.

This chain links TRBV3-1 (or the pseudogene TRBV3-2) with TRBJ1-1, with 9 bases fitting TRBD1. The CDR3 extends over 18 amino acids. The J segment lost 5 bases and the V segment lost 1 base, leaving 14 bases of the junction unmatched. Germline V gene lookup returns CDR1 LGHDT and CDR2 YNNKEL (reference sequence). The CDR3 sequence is CASSQAPIGPGTGTEAFF. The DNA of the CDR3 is TGTGCCAGCAGCCAAGCACCCATCGGTCCCGGGACAGGGACTGAAGCTTTCTTT.